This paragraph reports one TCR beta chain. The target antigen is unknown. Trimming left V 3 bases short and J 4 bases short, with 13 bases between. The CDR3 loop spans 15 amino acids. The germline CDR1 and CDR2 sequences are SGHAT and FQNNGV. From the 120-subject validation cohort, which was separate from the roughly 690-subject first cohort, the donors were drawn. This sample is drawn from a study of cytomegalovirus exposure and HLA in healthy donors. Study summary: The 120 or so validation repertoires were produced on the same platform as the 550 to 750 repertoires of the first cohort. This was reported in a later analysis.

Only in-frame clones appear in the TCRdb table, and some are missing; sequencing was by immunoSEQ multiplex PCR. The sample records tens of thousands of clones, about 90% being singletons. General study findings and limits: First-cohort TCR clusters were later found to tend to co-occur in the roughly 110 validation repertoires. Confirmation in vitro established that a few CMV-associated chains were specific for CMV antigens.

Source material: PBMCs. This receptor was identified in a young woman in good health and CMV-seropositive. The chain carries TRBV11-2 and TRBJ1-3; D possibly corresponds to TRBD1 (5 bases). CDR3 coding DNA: TGTGCCAGCAGCTTTGGGAGGGGAAGGGGAAACACCATATATTTT. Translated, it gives CASSFGRGRGNTIYF.